The present T cell receptor (beta chain) was sequenced within a study of T cells in tuberculosis. Study-wide context: CD1B tetramers identified T cells specific for mycobacterial lipid GMM.

Cells were sorted from thawed PBMC rested overnight and stained with GMM-loaded CD1B tetramer, viability dye and anti-CD3. The lipid loaded on the CD1B tetramers was C32 glucose monomycolate from Rhodococcus equi. The germline gives CDR1 SGHTA, CDR2 FQGNSA. V was clipped by 5 bases and J by 7 bases; unmatched bases: 14. There are 17 residues in the CDR3. Produced via immunoSEQ multiplex PCR; TCRdb's table is partial and in-frame only. Seen here are nearly 60,000 clones, around 90% observed once, and the top ten hold 21%. The source is an adult woman with latent tuberculosis. The specimen sequenced was CD1b-GMM tetramer-negative cells sorted from PBMCs. This chain joins TRBV7-2 and TRBJ2-5; 12 nucleotides align to TRBD2. As DNA, the CDR3 is TGTGCCAGCAGCATGACCGGGACTAGCGGGCGGGCAGGGACCCAGTACTTC. This translates into CASSMTGTSGRAGTQYF.